This is a list of T cell receptor beta chains from one sample in a study of T cell repertoires in cytomegalovirus infection. TCRdb re-called the reads through MiXCR, storing one row per CDR3 protein. The sample consists of approximately 500,000 distinct CDR3 sequences, more than 15% of them appearing once. Sample: CD8+ T cells from PBMCs. The receptors derive from a human donor in good health (CMV status not recorded). Some clones in this sample may be carry-over from other donors' samples. Each CDR3 is given with its conserved first and last residue. A D gene is named only where the DNA matches it firmly. Rows may omit the clone size; those that give it use once, few, many or a size class.

size: many
D: TRBD1
J: TRBJ1-2
V: TRBV7-9
DNA: TGTGCCAGCAGCTTTCTTCCGGGACAGGGTGTGGATGGCTACACCTTC
CDR3: CASSFLPGQGVDGYTF

size: few
D: TRBD2
J: TRBJ2-7
V: TRBV27
DNA: TGTGCCAGCAGTTCAGGACTAGCGGGGCTGGAGTCCTACGAGCAGTACTTC
CDR3: CASSSGLAGLESYEQYF

size: many
D: TRBD2
J: TRBJ2-7
V: TRBV27
DNA: TGTGCCAGCAGTTTGGCCCGGACTAGTTACGAGCAGTACTTC
CDR3: CASSLARTSYEQYF

size: -
D: -
J: TRBJ1-6
V: TRBV25-1
DNA: TGTGCCAGCAGTGGGGCGGGGGGGAATTCACCCCTCCACTTT
CDR3: CASSGAGGNSPLHF

size: few
D: -
J: TRBJ2-7
V: TRBV12-3/TRBV12-4
DNA: TGTGCCAGCAGTTTAGGTCGCAGGACCTACGAGCAGTACTTC
CDR3: CASSLGRRTYEQYF

size: -
D: TRBD2
J: TRBJ2-5
V: TRBV14
DNA: TGTGCCAGCAGCCAAGCTGGTGGACTAGCGCGACAAGAGACCCAGTACTTC
CDR3: CASSQAGGLARQETQYF

size: many
D: TRBD1
J: TRBJ1-2
V: TRBV7-2
DNA: TGTGCCAGCAGCTTGGACAGGGATGGTATGGCGGGCTACACCTTC
CDR3: CASSLDRDGMAGYTF

size: -
D: TRBD2
J: TRBJ2-1
V: TRBV20-1
DNA: TGCAGTCGCTTCACTAGCGGTGAGCAGTTCTTC
CDR3: CSRFTSGEQFF

size: many
D: -
J: TRBJ2-1
V: TRBV7-3
DNA: TGTGCCAGCAGCGCTGACGTGGCCAGCTCCTACAATGAGCAGTTCTTC
CDR3: CASSADVASSYNEQFF

size: -
D: TRBD2
J: TRBJ2-7
V: TRBV6-5
DNA: TGTGCCAGCAGCCCGGGGCTAGCGGACTCCTACGAGCAGTACTTC
CDR3: CASSPGLADSYEQYF

size: many
D: -
J: TRBJ2-1
V: TRBV10-3
DNA: TGTGCCATCAGTGAGGCAGAACGAGGATCAAACAATGAGCAGTTCTTC
CDR3: CAISEAERGSNNEQFF

size: many
D: -
J: TRBJ1-5
V: TRBV7-6
DNA: TGTGCCAGCAGCTTAGCGCCCAATCAGCCCCAGCATTTT
CDR3: CASSLAPNQPQHF

size: few
D: TRBD2
J: TRBJ2-3
V: TRBV28
DNA: TGTGCCAGCAGTCCCATCCGACTAGCGGGGTACACAGATACGCAGTATTTT
CDR3: CASSPIRLAGYTDTQYF

size: -
D: -
J: TRBJ2-3
V: TRBV7-9
DNA: TGTGCCAGCAGCTTACGGCGGGCAGCCACAGATACGCAGTATTTT
CDR3: CASSLRRAATDTQYF

size: few
D: TRBD1
J: TRBJ2-7
V: TRBV14
DNA: TGTGCCAGCAGCCACCGGGACAGGAGATACGAGCAGTACTTC
CDR3: CASSHRDRRYEQYF

size: few
D: -
J: TRBJ2-1
V: TRBV24-1
DNA: TGTGCCACCAGTGAACGGCGTCTGGACGAGCAGTTCTTC
CDR3: CATSERRLDEQFF